The 5 T cell receptor beta chains given below trace back to one sample, sequenced in a study of blood T cell repertoires in COVID-19. Measured with immunoSEQ multiplex PCR; TCRdb has only the in-frame clones, and not every one. The profile shows fewer than 200,000 clones, around 83% of them singletons. Source material: PBMCs or T cells enriched from blood (not recorded which). The receptors derive from a woman between 50 and 59 years old in a cohort exposed to, infected with or recovered from COVID-19 (not recorded which).

This clone is a singleton in its sample. The chain recombines TRBV18 with TRBJ2-1, with TRBD2 matching 9 bases. With 5 bases clipped from V and 1 base from J, the junction kept 3 bases outside the gene matches. Germline V CDR1 and CDR2: KGHSH, LQKENI. The CDR3 is 15 amino acids. In DNA form, the CDR3 reads TGTGCCAGCTCAGATACTAGCGGGTCCTACAATGAGCAGTTCTTC. Translated, it gives CASSDTSGSYNEQFF.

V and J are TRBV9 and TRBJ2-1, with TRBD2 matching 7 bases. Germline-derived CDR1 and CDR2 are SGDLS and YYNGEE. This CDR3 contains 15 residues. V shed 4 bases and J 7 bases; nucleotides not matched to a gene: 11. The CDR3 sequence: CASSSHGGGMNEQFF. CDR3 nucleotides: TGTGCCAGCAGCTCACACGGCGGGGGAATGAATGAGCAGTTCTTC. Based on the CDR3 plus reference TRBV9 and TRBJ2-1, the full variable domain is DSGVTQTPKHLITATGQRVTLRCSPRSGDLSVYWYQQSLDQGLQFLIQYYNGEERAKGNILERFSAQQFPDLHSELNLSSLELGDSALYFCASSSHGGGMNEQFFGPGTRLTVL.

V usage is TRBV24-1 and J usage is TRBJ2-5; 11 bases are shared with TRBD2. This CDR3 comprises 16 residues. CDR1 is KGHDR and CDR2 is SFDVKD in the germline V gene. J was trimmed by 4 bases and V by 2 bases; bases with no gene match: 5. The CDR3 sequence: CATSDSRLAGLETQYF. The CDR3 bases are TGTGCCACCAGTGATTCGAGACTAGCGGGATTAGAGACCCAGTACTTC.

This chain uses TRBV6-4 with TRBJ1-1, with 7 bases matching TRBD1. There are 13 residues in the CDR3. Per germline, CDR1 MRHNA and CDR2 SNTAGT. V shed 6 bases and J 5 bases; nucleotides not matched to a gene: 6. CDR3 in DNA: TGTGCCAGCAGCTTGACAGGGAGAACTGAAGCTTTCTTT. It encodes CASSLTGRTEAFF.

This chain connects TRBV18 to TRBJ2-7; D is unresolved. The CDR3 runs 13 residues. Germline V lookup: CDR1 KGHSH, CDR2 LQKENI. V gave up 5 bases and J gave up 2 bases, with 10 bases separating them. CDR3 sequence (DNA): TGTGCCAGCTCAGTCGAGGTGACCTACGAGCAGTACTTC. Translated: CASSVEVTYEQYF.